What follows are 27 T cell receptor beta chains derived from one specimen sequenced in a study of human T cells and chemical hapten exposure. Time point described: patch test 2, 6 weeks after DPC sensitization. The treatment here: therapeutic diphenylcyclopropenone sensitization with weekly scalp DPC. Total RNA was isolated from unfractionated whole blood. TCRdb re-called the RACE reads with MiXCR, one entry per CDR3 protein. The sample shows 35,000 to 50,000 distinct CDR3 sequences, 9.5% to 10% of them seen only once. The input for sequencing was whole blood, taken in connection with sensitization to the hapten diphenylcyclopropenone (DPC). Receptors originate from a woman aged 25 to 39 with alopecia areata. Some clones in this sample may be carry-over from other donors' samples.

This rearrangement joins TRBV5-1 to TRBJ2-3; D unclear. Trimming stripped 5 bases from V and 4 bases from J, with 5 bases between. The length of the CDR3 is 11 residues. Germline CDR1 SGHRS, CDR2 YFSETQ. CDR3 amino acids: CASRGADTQYF. Written as DNA, the CDR3 is TGCGCCAGCAGGGGCGCAGATACGCAGTATTTT.

The chain is built from TRBV7-2 and TRBJ2-5; TRBD2 aligns across 14 bases. This CDR3 comprises 16 residues. V lost 5 bases, J lost 5 bases, and 7 bases stayed unmatched. From germline, CDR1 is SGHTA and CDR2 FQGNSA. CDR3 in amino acids: CASSQRTSGGRETQYF. The CDR3 DNA follows: TGTGCCAGCAGCCAAAGGACTAGCGGGGGGCGCGAGACCCAGTACTTC.

This chain connects TRBV10-3 to TRBJ1-5; D gene unclear. This CDR3 is 15 amino acids long. The V end lost 2 bases, the J end lost 2 bases, and 10 bases lay between the germline ends. Germline V lookup: CDR1 ENHRY, CDR2 SYGVKD. The CDR3 loop reads CAISEDPGGNQPQHF. Written as DNA, the CDR3 is TGTGCCATCAGTGAGGACCCGGGAGGCAATCAGCCCCAGCATTTT.

This clonotype has at least ten counts. The CDR3 DNA sequence: TGTGCCAGCAGTCCCGGTGGGCTCAGCTATGGCTACACCTTC. It encodes CASSPGGLSYGYTF. The chain has TRBV12-3 or TRBV12-4 and TRBJ1-2; the D is unclear. The length of the CDR3 is 14 residues. V was pared by 5 bases and J by 4 bases, with 14 bases between.

V is TRBV21-1 and J is TRBJ2-2; no check of the table's D call, TRBD2, against the DNA was made. TRBV21-1 is a listed pseudogene. The CDR3 is made up of 13 amino acids. The CDR3 DNA sequence: TGTGCCAGCAGACTAGTAGTTGCCGGGGAGCTGTTTTTT. Protein: CASRLVVAGELFF.

V is TRBV28 and J is TRBJ1-1; perhaps TRBD1 as D (5 bases). This CDR3 contains 14 residues. V lost 6 bases and J lost 5, with 16 bases in between. Germline V gene data show CDR1 as MDHEN and CDR2 as SYDVKM. CDR3 DNA sequence: TGTGCCAGCAGCCCCCGGGGCGGACGTACTGAAGCTTTCTTT. Translated, it gives CASSPRGGRTEAFF.

In this sample, this clonotype turned up a few times. V is TRBV12-3 or TRBV12-4 and J is TRBJ2-7; D ambiguous. This CDR3 spans 16 amino acids. The V end was cut by 1 base, the J end by 0 bases, with 13 bases between. The CDR3, as DNA: TGTGCCAGCAGTTTAGTGGGCAGGACGAGCTCCTACGAGCAGTACTTC. Translated, it gives CASSLVGRTSSYEQYF.

This clonotype came up many times. The CDR3 nucleotides read TGCGCCAGCAGCCAACCAAGAGGACGGGAAAGGGGGACCGGGGAGCTGTTTTTT. Encoded protein: CASSQPRGRERGTGELFF. The J gene is TRBJ2-2, the V gene TRBV4-3, with D possibly TRBD1 on 6 matching bases. The CDR3 runs 18 residues. Germline CDR1 is LGHNA and CDR2 is YSLEER. The ends were cut back, 2 bases at V and 5 bases at J, with 21 bases in the middle.

In this sample, this clonotype turned up a few times. The chain links TRBV9 to TRBJ1-2; TRBD1 aligns across 8 bases. The V gene's germline CDR1 is SGDLS and CDR2 YYNGEE. V shed 4 bases, J shed 4 bases, and the junction held 9 bases outside the gene matches. This CDR3 region has 15 residues. CDR3 amino acids: CASSPRTGSGYGYTF. CDR3 coding DNA: TGTGCCAGCAGCCCCCGGACAGGGAGCGGCTATGGCTACACCTTC.

This clonotype was counted only a few times. The V and J genes are TRBV12-3 or TRBV12-4 and TRBJ1-6; the D gene is possibly TRBD1 (6 bases). The CDR3 length is 15 residues. V gave up 3 bases and J gave up 6 bases, with 12 bases separating them. The CDR3 region has the DNA TGTGCCAGCAGTTTTGGGGGGGCATTTAATTCACCCCTCCACTTT. It yields the protein CASSFGGAFNSPLHF.

This clonotype was counted at least ten times. The J gene is TRBJ2-3, the V gene TRBV23-1; D might be TRBD1 (6 bases). TRBV23-1 is marked as an open reading frame, function uncertain. The CDR3 has 18 residues. V lost 3 bases to trimming and J lost 4 bases, with 23 bases between them. The CDR3 reads CASSHSQGRLAGSDTQYF. CDR3 bases: TGCGCCAGCAGTCACTCTCAGGGGCGGCTAGCAGGGTCAGATACGCAGTATTTT.

The chain couples TRBV5-1 to TRBJ2-3; tentatively, D is TRBD1 (5 bases). Trimming took 2 bases from V and 0 from J, leaving 13 bases between them. There are 16 residues in the CDR3. Germline V CDR1 and CDR2: SGHRS, YFSETQ. The CDR3 DNA reads as TGCGCCAGCAGCTTTTTGGGGCCCCATAGCACAGATACGCAGTATTTT. Encoded protein: CASSFLGPHSTDTQYF.

This clonotype was seen a handful of times. The rearrangement uses TRBV12-3 or TRBV12-4 and TRBJ2-1; weak D call: TRBD1 (5 bases). V shed 6 bases and J shed 6 bases, with 9 bases lying between them. The CDR3 covers 12 residues. The CDR3 nucleotides are TGTGCCAGCAGGTCGACAGCCAATGAGCAGTTCTTC. Translating it yields CASRSTANEQFF.

V and J are TRBV7-2 and TRBJ2-5, with 8 bases identical to TRBD1. From germline, CDR1 is SGHTA and CDR2 FQGNSA. The CDR3 is made up of 14 amino acids. V dropped 5 bases and J dropped 4; count of bases not matched to a gene: 6. The CDR3 region is CASSADRGPETQYF. The DNA of the CDR3 is TGTGCCAGCAGCGCCGACAGGGGTCCAGAGACCCAGTACTTC.

CDR3 region: CSARGSRGPDEQYF. Here the CDR3 DNA reads TGCAGCGCTAGGGGAAGCAGGGGGCCAGACGAGCAGTACTTC. J is TRBJ2-7 and V is TRBV29-1, with 8 nucleotides matching TRBD1. The CDR3 has 14 amino acids. CDR1 is SQVTM and CDR2 is ANQGSEA in the germline V gene. V trimming: 7 bases; J trimming: 5 bases; junction bases outside the gene matches: 13.

This clonotype was found a few times. The chain has TRBV28 and TRBJ2-5; D is perhaps TRBD2 (6 bases). The CDR3 loop spans 15 amino acids. Trimming took 8 bases from V and 3 from J, leaving 19 bases between them. Germline V gene sequence: CDR1 MDHEN, CDR2 SYDVKM. The CDR3 DNA is TGTGCCAGCGGTCCCGGGGGACGGACGAAAGAGACCCAGTACTTC. It codes for CASGPGGRTKETQYF.

This clonotype was observed at least ten times. The chain employs TRBV20-1 and TRBJ2-2; tentative D call: TRBD2 (6 bases). Deletions cut 3 bases from V and 1 base from J, with 15 bases between. The germline V gene has CDR1 DFQATT and CDR2 SNEGSKA (reference sequence). The CDR3 is 16 amino acids. The CDR3 DNA reads as TGCAGTGCTAGGTTGGGCGGGGAATTGAACACCGGGGAGCTGTTTTTT. Encoded protein: CSARLGGELNTGELFF.

V gene TRBV7-8 combines with J gene TRBJ2-2, with a weak D call TRBD2 (5 bases). The CDR3 length is 13 residues. V lost 0 bases, J lost 7 bases, and 6 bases lay in between. Germline values: CDR1 SGHVS, CDR2 FQNEAQ. The DNA for the CDR3 is TGTGCCAGCAGCTTAGCGCGGGTCGGGGAGCTGTTTTTT. Amino acids: CASSLARVGELFF.

This chain links TRBV30 with TRBJ2-6; no firm D call. Germline V lookup: CDR1 GTSNPN, CDR2 SVGIG (reference sequence). The CDR3 loop spans 17 amino acids. Trimming cost V 0 bases and J 0 bases, with 12 bases left between them. The CDR3 bases are TGTGCCTGGAGTGTATGGCCAGGCGCCTCTGGGGCCAACGTCCTGACTTTC. Translation gives CAWSVWPGASGANVLTF.

This clonotype was seen a few times. This chain connects TRBV29-1 to TRBJ2-3; D call uncertain. V was trimmed by 6 bases and J by 3 bases, leaving 13 bases between them. There are 13 residues in the CDR3. The germline V gene encodes CDR1 SQVTM and CDR2 ANQGSEA. The CDR3 is CSVQVGLTDTQYF. CDR3 sequence (DNA): TGCAGCGTCCAGGTCGGGTTAACAGATACGCAGTATTTT.

The chain links TRBV3-1 to TRBJ1-5; D call uncertain. Trimming stripped 1 base from V and 5 bases from J, with 9 bases between. The CDR3 has 14 amino acids. CDR1 is LGHDT and CDR2 is YNNKEL in the germline V gene (reference sequence). The CDR3 DNA sequence: TGTGCCAGCAGCCAAGGGGTAGGGTATCAGCCCCAGCATTTT. Its protein is CASSQGVGYQPQHF.

The chain carries TRBV29-1 and TRBJ1-6, with D unclear. Germline V gene lookup returns CDR1 SQVTM and CDR2 ANQGSEA. The V and J ends lost 4 bases and 7 bases respectively, with 11 bases between them. The length of the CDR3 is 13 residues. The CDR3 region is CSVVETGNSPLHF. In DNA, the CDR3 is TGCAGCGTTGTTGAGACTGGAAATTCACCCCTCCACTTT.

The chain combines TRBV9 with TRBJ2-3; 10 bases are shared with TRBD2. The trim removed 1 base at V and 6 bases at J, leaving 5 bases unmatched. This CDR3 comprises 15 residues. Germline assignment: CDR1 SGDLS and CDR2 YYNGEE. The CDR3 reads CASSVKRGGLDTQYF. CDR3 sequence (DNA): TGTGCCAGCAGCGTAAAGCGGGGGGGCCTTGATACGCAGTATTTT.

This clonotype was seen once. The chain combines TRBV28 with TRBJ2-7; the D is unclear. CDR3 size: 12 residues. Germline V lookup: CDR1 MDHEN, CDR2 SYDVKM. V was shortened by 2 bases and J by 7 bases, with 9 bases between the two germline ends. The CDR3 is CASSLLTSEQYF. The CDR3 nucleotides are TGTGCCAGCAGTTTACTAACGAGTGAGCAGTACTTC.

This rearrangement joins TRBV7-9 to TRBJ2-2, with no clear D. Germline V gives CDR1 SEHNR, CDR2 FQNEAQ (reference sequence). V dropped 3 bases and J dropped 1 base, with 6 bases sitting between them. The CDR3 has 14 amino acids. CDR3 protein: CASSFHRNTGELFF. In DNA, the CDR3 is TGTGCCAGCAGCTTCCACAGGAACACCGGGGAGCTGTTTTTT. Based on the CDR3 plus reference TRBV7-9 and TRBJ2-2, the full variable domain is DTGVSQNPRHKITKRGQNVTFRCDPISEHNRLYWYRQTLGQGPEFLTYFQNEAQLEKSRLLSDRFSAERPKGSFSTLEIQRTEQGDSAMYLCASSFHRNTGELFFGEGSRLTVL.

The chain uses TRBV6-2 or TRBV6-3 and TRBJ2-5, with D possibly being TRBD1 (6 bases). The CDR3 is 14 amino acids. Germline V CDR1 and CDR2: MNHEY, SVGEGT. V dropped 6 bases and J dropped 2 bases, with 13 bases sitting between them. CDR3 in amino acids: CASSQDRSQETQYF. The CDR3 DNA is TGTGCCAGCAGCCAGGACAGAAGTCAAGAGACCCAGTACTTC.

This clonotype showed up many times. Since no conserved phenylalanine or tryptophan closes the CDR3, a read error is the likely cause. It is unclear where the CDR3 begins or ends on the DNA, so no DNA is shown, and the CDR3 is as TCRdb lists it. The V gene is TRBV28, the J gene TRBJ2-5; the table's D call, TRBD1, was not checked against the DNA. With termini counted, the CDR3 has 11 amino acids. Germline assignment: CDR1 MDHEN and CDR2 SYDVKM. The CDR3 sequence: CATHRGAQVGY.